This TCR beta chain was recorded in a study of identical twins. Whole-study findings and limits: When twins shared out-of-frame alpha sequences, those sequences had excess low generation probability. Twins showed weaker excess sharing in their beta out-of-frame sequences.

As for this clonotype: Its antigen is not known.

With 7 bases removed from V and 4 bases from J, the gap between germline ends came to 14 bases. This CDR3 has 14 residues. CDR1 is SNHLY, CDR2 FYNNEI, per germline. TCRdb recomputed calls from the 5' RACE reads with MiXCR, one row per CDR3 protein. The sample yields 450,000 or so distinct CDR3 sequences, roughly an eighth seen once. This same sample was also part of a study on yellow fever vaccine responses in identical twins. This second study says: A vaccine T cell response that seemed partly convergent and partly personalized was reported in twins.

The sample was CD4+ T cells sorted from blood. The chain employs TRBV2 and TRBJ1-5; D gene unclear. The receptor comes from a woman younger than 35 in good health. The CDR3 DNA reads TGTGCCAGCACCTCCGAGACAAAGAATCAGCCCCAGCATTTT. The encoded protein is CASTSETKNQPQHF.